Here is one T cell receptor (beta chain) with its context. Its matching antigen is unknown. The sample belongs to a study of lymphopenia after photon versus proton radiotherapy. Study outcomes and limitations: Proton therapy kept repertoires fairly stable, unlike photons, which gained effector/memory cells.

TCRdb keeps only in-frame clones here, not all; method: immunoSEQ multiplex PCR. This sample has roughly 30,000 clones; around 94% occur once, and the top ten carry approximately 0.72%. CDR1 SGDLS and CDR2 YYNGEE come from the germline V gene. The CDR3 totals 15 residues. The V segment lost 3 bases and the J segment 7 bases; nucleotides outside the gene matches: 10. The rearrangement links TRBV9 to TRBJ2-1; the match to TRBD1 covers 7 bases. The source is a woman aged 50 to 65 with cholangiocarcinoma. Source: peripheral blood, taken from a patient treated with photon-based radiotherapy. The CDR3 here is CASSASTGTVNEQFF. DNA for the CDR3: TGTGCCAGCAGCGCTAGTACCGGGACAGTAAATGAGCAGTTCTTC.